This T cell receptor beta chain emerged from a study of blood T cell repertoires in COVID-19. At the level of the study: Donors in the United States, Italy and Spain gave samples during acute or convalescent COVID-19. PBMCs, B-cell-depleted T cells, or T cells provided the cDNA or gDNA that made up the material.

As originally analysed: Amplification of reference gene primers was used by the study to estimate nucleated cell counts. Generated by immunoSEQ multiplex PCR, the TCRdb table keeps only in-frame clones and is missing some. The D gene and trimming were derived from the DNA, and the V and J assignments and clone size from that table. Among around 160,000 clones listed, around 81% were seen once. Germline assignment: CDR1 ENHRY and CDR2 SYGVKD. The CDR3 has 16 amino acids. Trimming cost V 5 bases and J 9 bases, with 20 bases left between them. This sequence originates from a man between 60 and 75 years old with active or convalescent COVID-19. This rearrangement joins TRBV10-3 to TRBJ1-6; perhaps TRBD1 as D (6 bases). The sample consisted of peripheral blood. Here the CDR3 reads CAISPEEAGASSPLHF. CDR3 bases: TGTGCCATCAGTCCTGAGGAAGCAGGGGCCTCTTCACCCCTCCACTTT.